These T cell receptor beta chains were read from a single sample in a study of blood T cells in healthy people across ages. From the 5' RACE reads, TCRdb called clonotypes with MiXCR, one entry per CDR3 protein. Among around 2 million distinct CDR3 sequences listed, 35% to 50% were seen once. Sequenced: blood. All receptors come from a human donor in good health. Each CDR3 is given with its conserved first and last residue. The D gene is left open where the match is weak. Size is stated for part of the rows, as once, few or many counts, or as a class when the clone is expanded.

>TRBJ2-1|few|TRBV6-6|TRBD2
CASSYGAGAYNEQFF
TGTGCCAGCAGTTACGGAGCGGGGGCCTACAATGAGCAGTTCTTC
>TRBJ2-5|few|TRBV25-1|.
CASSEGRMETQYF
TGTGCCAGCAGTGAGGGGAGGATGGAGACCCAGTACTTC
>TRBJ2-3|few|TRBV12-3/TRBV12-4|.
CASSLAEVTDTQYF
TGTGCCAGCAGTTTAGCGGAAGTAACAGATACGCAGTATTTT
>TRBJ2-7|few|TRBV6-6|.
CASSPRFIAEQYF
TGTGCCAGCAGCCCCCGTTTCATAGCCGAGCAGTACTTC
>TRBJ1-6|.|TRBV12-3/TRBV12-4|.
CASSFRVKNSPLHF
TGTGCCAGCAGTTTTCGGGTGAAGAATTCACCCCTCCACTTT
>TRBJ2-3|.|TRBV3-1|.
CASSQYVLGADTQYF
TGTGCCAGCAGCCAATATGTGCTCGGGGCGGATACGCAGTATTTT
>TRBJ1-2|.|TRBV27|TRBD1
CASSLSRQGILANYGYTF
TGTGCCAGCAGTTTATCTCGACAGGGGATTTTGGCTAACTATGGCTACACCTTC
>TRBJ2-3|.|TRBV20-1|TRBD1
CSAAEGAQVNTQYF
TGCAGTGCCGCCGAGGGGGCGCAGGTTAATACGCAGTATTTT
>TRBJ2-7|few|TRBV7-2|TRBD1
CASSRQTGVIHEQYF
TGTGCCAGCAGCAGACAAACAGGGGTGATCCACGAGCAGTACTTC
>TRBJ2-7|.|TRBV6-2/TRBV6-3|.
CASSYSPGKLSYEQYF
TGTGCCAGCAGTTATTCCCCCGGGAAATTGTCCTACGAGCAGTACTTC
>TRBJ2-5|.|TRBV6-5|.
CASSYQSATPETQYF
TGTGCCAGCAGTTACCAGTCCGCTACCCCAGAGACCCAGTACTTC
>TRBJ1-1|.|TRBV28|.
CASSFFGGGTEAFF
TGTGCCAGCAGTTTTTTTGGGGGGGGCACTGAAGCTTTCTTT
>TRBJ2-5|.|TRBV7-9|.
CASSHGQTEETQYF
TGTGCCAGCAGTCATGGACAGACCGAAGAGACCCAGTACTTC
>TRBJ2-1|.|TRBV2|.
CASSLQGEQLF
TGTGCCAGCAGCTTACAGGGTGAGCAGCTCTTC
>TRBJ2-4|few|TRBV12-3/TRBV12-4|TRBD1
CASSLRGTVNIQYF
TGTGCCAGCAGCTTAAGGGGGACAGTAAACATTCAGTACTTC
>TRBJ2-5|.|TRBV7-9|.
CASSSGTYETQYF
TGTGCCAGCAGCTCCGGGACATACGAGACCCAGTACTTC
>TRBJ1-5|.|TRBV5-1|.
CASSPGPGSNQPQHF
TGCGCCAGCAGCCCCGGACCGGGGAGCAATCAGCCCCAGCATTTT
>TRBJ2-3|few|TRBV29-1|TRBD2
CSVDNGGSTDTQYF
TGCAGCGTTGACAACGGGGGGAGCACAGATACGCAGTATTTT
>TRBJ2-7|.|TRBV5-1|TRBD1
CASSPSTGEGTYEQYF
TGCGCCAGCAGCCCTTCAACAGGGGAAGGGACCTACGAGCAGTACTTC
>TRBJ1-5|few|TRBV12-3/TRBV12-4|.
CASSPYSQVNQPQHF
TGTGCCAGCAGTCCCTACTCCCAAGTCAATCAGCCCCAGCATTTT
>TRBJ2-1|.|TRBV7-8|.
CASSLGRRRRLSYNEQFF
TGTGCCAGCAGCTTAGGTAGGCGTCGCAGGCTCTCTTACAATGAGCAGTTCTTC
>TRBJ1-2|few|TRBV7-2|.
CASSLKGFDYGYTF
TGTGCCAGCAGCTTAAAGGGTTTTGACTATGGCTACACCTTC
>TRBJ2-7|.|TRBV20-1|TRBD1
CSTTGDRYEQYF
TGCAGTACTACAGGGGATAGATACGAGCAGTACTTC
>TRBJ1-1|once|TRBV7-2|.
CASSLDPQTGGAFF
TGTGCCAGCAGCTTAGATCCCCAGACAGGTGGAGCTTTCTTT
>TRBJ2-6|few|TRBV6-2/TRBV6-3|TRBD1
CASNRDRGRSGANVLTF
TGTGCCAGCAACCGGGACAGGGGGCGGTCTGGGGCCAACGTCCTGACTTTC
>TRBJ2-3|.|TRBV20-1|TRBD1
CSAVDRARDTQYF
TGCAGTGCTGTGGACAGGGCCAGAGATACGCAGTATTTT
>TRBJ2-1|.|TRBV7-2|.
CASSRRALATDNEQFF
TGTGCCAGCAGCCGTCGCGCTCTAGCGACTGACAATGAGCAGTTCTTC
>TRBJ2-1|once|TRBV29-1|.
CSVPRVGYNEQFF
TGCAGCGTTCCCCGGGTCGGCTACAATGAGCAGTTCTTC
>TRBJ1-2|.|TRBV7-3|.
CASSTSREGGYTF
TGTGCCAGCAGCACTTCGAGGGAGGGGGGCTACACCTTC
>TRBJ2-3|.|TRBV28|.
CASKDSGTDTQYF
TGTGCCAGCAAGGACTCAGGCACAGATACGCAGTATTTT
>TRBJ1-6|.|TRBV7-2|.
CASSLGAENSPLHF
TGTGCCAGCAGCTTAGGGGCGGAAAATTCACCCCTCCACTTT
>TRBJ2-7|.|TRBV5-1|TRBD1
CASSPRRGPSYEQYF
TGCGCCAGCAGCCCCCGCAGGGGGCCAAGCTACGAGCAGTACTTC
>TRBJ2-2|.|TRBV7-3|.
CASSPPDLQGTGELFF
TGTGCCAGCAGCCCCCCGGACCTCCAGGGGACCGGGGAGCTGTTTTTT